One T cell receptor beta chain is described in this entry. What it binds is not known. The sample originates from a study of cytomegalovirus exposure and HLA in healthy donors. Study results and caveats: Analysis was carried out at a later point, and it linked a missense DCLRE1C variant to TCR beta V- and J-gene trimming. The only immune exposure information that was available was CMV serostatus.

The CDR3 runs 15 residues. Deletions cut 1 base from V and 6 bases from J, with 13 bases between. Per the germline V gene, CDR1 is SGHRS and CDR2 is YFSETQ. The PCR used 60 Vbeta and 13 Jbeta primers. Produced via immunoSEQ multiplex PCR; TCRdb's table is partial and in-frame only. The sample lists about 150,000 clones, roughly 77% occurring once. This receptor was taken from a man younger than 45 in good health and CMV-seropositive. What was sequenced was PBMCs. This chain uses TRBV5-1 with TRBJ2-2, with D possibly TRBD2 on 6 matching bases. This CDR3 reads CASSLTGLAPGELFF. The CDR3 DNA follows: TGCGCCAGCAGCTTGACGGGGCTAGCGCCCGGGGAGCTGTTTTTT.